Presented here are 9 T cell receptor beta chains from one specimen sequenced in a study of T cells in Graves' hyperthyroidism and ophthalmopathy. The CDR3 regions of TCR beta were amplified from RNA transcripts. Initially, a first-round RT-PCR of the TCR CDR3 employed the HTBI primer set. TCRdb analysed the multiplex PCR reads with MiXCR anew, one entry per CDR3 protein. The top ten hold roughly 13% of the sample, which has around 520,000 distinct CDR3 sequences, approximately 14% seen once. The sample consisted of blood. The source is a woman between 40 and 55 years old with Graves' hyperthyroidism.

This clonotype was observed at least ten times. The V and J genes are TRBV6-2 or TRBV6-3 and TRBJ2-2; TRBD2 is a possible D gene (5 bases). The length of the CDR3 is 16 residues. The germline gives CDR1 MNHEY, CDR2 SVGEGT. Trimming shortened V by 0 bases and J by 4 bases, and 12 bases separated the two germline ends. The CDR3 DNA reads as TGTGCCAGCAGTTACTCGATAGGGAGTAGCACCGGGGAGCTGTTTTTT. This gives the protein CASSYSIGSSTGELFF.

This clonotype was counted between two and nine times. One base away lies a much larger clone, so this may be a sequencing read error. This sequence joins TRBV30 and TRBJ1-1, with a tentative D call TRBD1 (5 bases). The CDR3 has 11 residues. In germline, CDR1 is GTSNPN, CDR2 SVGIG (reference sequence). The CDR3 nucleotides read TGTGCCTGGATTAGGGGCCCTGAAGCTCTCTTT. This gives the protein CAWIRGPEALF.

Ten or more counts support this clonotype. The chain combines TRBV3-1 with TRBJ2-1; 13 bases are shared with TRBD2. The CDR3 runs 17 residues. The ends lost 1 base at V and 5 bases at J; junction bases unmatched: 5. Germline V gives CDR1 LGHDT, CDR2 YNNKEL (reference sequence). DNA for the CDR3: TGTGCCAGCAGCCAAGGACTAGCGGGAGGCTTAGACAATGAGCAGTTCTTC. Protein product: CASSQGLAGGLDNEQFF.

This clonotype was observed a few times. The V gene is TRBV6-5, the J gene TRBJ2-1; 12 bases line up with TRBD2. The CDR3 consists of 18 residues. Per germline, CDR1 MNHEY and CDR2 SVGAGI. Trimming at V came to 2 bases and at J to 5 bases, leaving 10 bases not matched to a gene. CDR3 sequence: CASSYTASGRAGDNEQFF. The CDR3 DNA reads as TGTGCCAGCAGTTACACGGCTAGCGGGAGGGCCGGGGACAATGAGCAGTTCTTC.

There are many counts of this clonotype. The chain employs TRBV29-1 and TRBJ2-1; TRBD1 agrees at 12 bases. V lost 7 bases to trimming and J lost 8 bases; unmatched junction nucleotides: 3. This CDR3 contains 12 residues. Germline V gives CDR1 SQVTM, CDR2 ANQGSEA. This chain's CDR3 is CSAGQGAYEQFF. The CDR3 DNA sequence: TGCAGCGCGGGACAGGGGGCGTATGAGCAGTTCTTC.

V is TRBV12-5 and J is TRBJ1-1; the match to TRBD1 covers 9 bases. V gave up 3 bases and J gave up 7 bases; unmatched junction bases: 9. The germline CDR1 and CDR2 sequences are LGHNT and FRNRAP. The CDR3 loop spans 15 amino acids. The chain's CDR3 is CASGFLTGGIGEAFF. In DNA, the CDR3 is TGTGCTAGTGGTTTTCTGACAGGGGGGATTGGTGAAGCTTTCTTT.

The V gene is TRBV5-1, the J gene TRBJ2-7, with 11 bases matching TRBD2. This CDR3 is 15 amino acids long. V dropped 4 bases and J dropped 2; count of bases not matched to a gene: 5. Per the germline V gene, CDR1 is SGHRS and CDR2 is YFSETQ. The CDR3 nucleotides read TGCGCCAGCAGCATGACTAGCGGGGACACCTACGAGCAGTACTTC. Translated: CASSMTSGDTYEQYF.

V is TRBV12-3 or TRBV12-4 and J is TRBJ2-1, with 11 bases lining up with TRBD2. The CDR3 loop spans 17 amino acids. Unmatched junction bases numbered 11, after V lost 6 bases and J lost 4 bases. As DNA, the CDR3 is TGTGCCAGCAGACCGGTGACCGGGACTAGCGGTTACAATGAGCAGTTCTTC. This translates into CASRPVTGTSGYNEQFF.

J is TRBJ2-7 and V is TRBV20-1; D tentatively fits TRBD1 or TRBD2 (6 bases each). This CDR3 is built from 12 residues. In germline, CDR1 is DFQATT, CDR2 SNEGSKA (reference sequence). Deletions cut 6 bases from V and 2 bases from J, with 11 bases between. The CDR3 bases are TGCAGTGCCCCTCGGGGGCCCTACGAGCAGTACTTC. This codes for CSAPRGPYEQYF.